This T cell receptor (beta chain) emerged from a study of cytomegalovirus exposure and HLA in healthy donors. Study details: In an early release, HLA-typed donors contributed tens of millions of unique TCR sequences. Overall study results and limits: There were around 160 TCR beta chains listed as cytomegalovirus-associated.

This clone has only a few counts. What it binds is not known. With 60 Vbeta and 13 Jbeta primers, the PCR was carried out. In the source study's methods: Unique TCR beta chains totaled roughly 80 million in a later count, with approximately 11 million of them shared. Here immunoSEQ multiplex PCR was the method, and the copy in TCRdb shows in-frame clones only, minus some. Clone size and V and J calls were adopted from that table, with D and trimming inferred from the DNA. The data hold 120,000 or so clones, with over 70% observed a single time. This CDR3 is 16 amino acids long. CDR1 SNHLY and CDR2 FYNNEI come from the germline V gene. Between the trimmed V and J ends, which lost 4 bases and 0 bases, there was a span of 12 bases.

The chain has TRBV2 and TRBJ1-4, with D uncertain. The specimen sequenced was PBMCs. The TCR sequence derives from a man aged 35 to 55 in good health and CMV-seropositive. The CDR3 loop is CASSVPGTTTNEKLFF. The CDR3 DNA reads TGTGCCAGCAGTGTGCCGGGAACAACAACTAATGAAAAACTGTTTTTT.